The 12 T cell receptor beta chains below come from one sample, sequenced in a study of blood T cell repertoires in COVID-19. Libraries were prepared by immunoSEQ multiplex PCR; TCRdb keeps only in-frame clonotypes and omits some of them. The table has about 230,000 clones, around four fifths seen once. Sequencing used peripheral blood. The receptors were sampled from a man in his forties with acute or convalescent COVID-19.

This chain links TRBV5-1 with TRBJ1-1, with D maybe TRBD1 (5 bases). Germline V gene sequence: CDR1 SGHRS, CDR2 YFSETQ. This CDR3 has 17 residues. Between the trimmed V and J ends, which lost 4 bases and 5 bases, there was a span of 24 bases. The CDR3 sequence is CASSPTPGGEGNTEAFF. DNA for the CDR3: TGCGCCAGCAGCCCCACCCCCGGGGGGGAAGGTAATACTGAAGCTTTCTTT.

The chain links TRBV6-5 to TRBJ1-3; 8 nucleotides align to TRBD1. Germline CDR1 reads MNHEY; CDR2 reads SVGAGI. V was pared by 6 bases and J by 0 bases, with 4 bases of the junction left unmatched. The CDR3 runs to 15 residues. The CDR3 nucleotides are TGTGCCAGCAGACAGGGGGAATTCTCTGGAAACACCATATATTTT. Protein sequence: CASRQGEFSGNTIYF.

This clone was observed a few times. V is TRBV24-1 and J is TRBJ2-2, with D possibly matching TRBD1 (7 bases). The germline V gene encodes CDR1 KGHDR and CDR2 SFDVKD. The CDR3 runs to 18 residues. The V end lost 5 bases, the J end lost 4 bases, and 22 bases lay between the germline ends. CDR3: CATSAATGSGDFTGELFF. In nucleotides, the CDR3 is TGTGCCACCAGTGCCGCGACAGGGTCAGGGGACTTCACCGGGGAGCTGTTTTTT.

The chain employs TRBV6-4 and TRBJ2-7; D perhaps matches TRBD1 (6 bases). The V gene's germline CDR1 is MRHNA and CDR2 SNTAGT. The CDR3 is made up of 15 amino acids. Trimming removed 0 bases at V and 2 bases at J, with 11 bases between. The CDR3 DNA sequence: TGTGCCAGCAGTGACTCCGGGACACCTACCTACGAGCAGTACTTC. Translating it yields CASSDSGTPTYEQYF.

The genes are TRBV6-6 and TRBJ2-1; no reliable D call. V lost 5 bases and J 7 bases, leaving 9 bases between the germline ends. The germline V gene has CDR1 MNHNY and CDR2 SVGAGI (reference sequence). The CDR3 is made up of 12 amino acids. The CDR3 sequence: CASSRLRNEQFF. CDR3 sequence (DNA): TGTGCCAGCAGTAGACTGAGGAATGAGCAGTTCTTC.

This clone was picked up one time. The V call is TRBV19, the J call TRBJ2-1; 8 bases agree with TRBD2. This CDR3 region has 14 residues. Germline assignment: CDR1 LNHDA and CDR2 SQIVND (reference sequence). V dropped 8 bases and J dropped 8; count of bases not matched to a gene: 11. CDR3 nucleotide sequence: TGTGCCAGTTGGTCCGGGCTAGCGGGCTATGAGCAGTTCTTC. It specifies CASWSGLAGYEQFF.

The chain recombines TRBV5-1 with TRBJ2-2, with 10 bases lining up with TRBD1. The germline CDR1 and CDR2 sequences are SGHRS and YFSETQ. The CDR3 has 16 amino acids. After removal of 4 bases from V and 3 bases from J, the junction contained 6 bases not matched to a gene. The CDR3 protein is CASSTRTGGYTGELFF. The CDR3 coding sequence is TGCGCCAGCAGCACTAGGACAGGGGGATACACCGGGGAGCTGTTTTTT.

The V and J genes are TRBV7-2 and TRBJ1-1; D is unclear. Trimming stripped 2 bases from V and 8 bases from J, with 24 bases between. Germline V gives CDR1 SGHTA, CDR2 FQGNSA. This CDR3 contains 17 residues. The CDR3 coding sequence is TGTGCCAGCAGCTTATTGCCCACACCGATAGGAGCAAACGAAGCTTTCTTT. Encoded protein: CASSLLPTPIGANEAFF.

This clone appeared a few times. The V call is TRBV3-1 (or the pseudogene TRBV3-2), the J call TRBJ2-3; 10 nucleotides line up with TRBD2. The CDR3 length is 19 residues. CDR1 is LGHDT and CDR2 is YNNKEL in the germline V gene (reference sequence). J lost 0 bases, V lost 0 bases, and 9 bases had no gene match. CDR3 coding DNA: TGTGCCAGCAGCCAAGATTGGCTAGCGGGAGAGTTTAGCACAGATACGCAGTATTTT. This gives the protein CASSQDWLAGEFSTDTQYF.

The rearrangement links TRBV5-4 to TRBJ2-1, with 7 bases that match TRBD2. Germline loops: CDR1 SGHNT, CDR2 YYREEE (reference sequence). The CDR3 runs to 18 residues. J lost 4 bases, V lost 0 bases, and 13 bases had no gene match. The DNA of the CDR3 is TGTGCCAGCAGCTTGGGGATGCGGGGGAGAGAGCGGTACAATGAGCAGTTCTTC. This sequence encodes CASSLGMRGRERYNEQFF.

The rearrangement joins TRBV7-2 to TRBJ1-2; D possibly corresponds to TRBD1 (5 bases). Germline CDR1 SGHTA, CDR2 FQGNSA. The CDR3 is 16 amino acids. V was shortened by 0 bases and J by 3 bases, with 14 bases between the two germline ends. CDR3 sequence reads: CASSLAGGGGHYGYTF. The CDR3 region has the DNA TGTGCCAGCAGCTTAGCGGGCGGGGGAGGTCACTATGGCTACACCTTC.

The chain carries TRBV19 and TRBJ1-5, with D possibly being TRBD1 (5 bases). The CDR3 sequence is 16 residues long. Germline loops: CDR1 LNHDA, CDR2 SQIVND (reference sequence). Trimming pared 6 bases from V and 4 bases from J, leaving 19 bases between. CDR3 in DNA: TGTGCCAGTAGGCCCTCCTCTCTGGGGGGTAATCAGCCCCAGCATTTT. Its translation: CASRPSSLGGNQPQHF.